A selection of T cell receptor beta chains follows, all from one sample in a study of T cells in Graves' hyperthyroidism and ophthalmopathy. TCRdb processed the multiplex PCR reads anew with MiXCR; each CDR3 protein has one entry. Counted here are some 550,000 distinct CDR3 sequences, about a sixth occurring once; the ten biggest clones make up less than 3.5%. The specimen sequenced was blood. These receptors all stem from a woman in her forties with Graves' ophthalmopathy. Both conserved end residues are part of each CDR3. D genes are given only for firm matches. Clone size is stated in some rows and not others, as once, few, many or a class when expanded.

clone size: few; V gene: TRBV9; D gene: -; J gene: TRBJ1-1; CDR3 protein: CASSVVGQEAEAFF; CDR3 DNA: TGTGCCAGCAGCGTAGTCGGTCAGGAGGCTGAAGCTTTCTTT
clone size: -; V gene: TRBV7-6; D gene: TRBD2; J gene: TRBJ2-3; CDR3 protein: CASSPGLAGGRAQYF; CDR3 DNA: TGTGCCAGCAGCCCTGGACTAGCGGGTGGGCGTGCGCAGTATTTT
clone size: many; V gene: TRBV12-3/TRBV12-4; D gene: TRBD1; J gene: TRBJ2-5; CDR3 protein: CASSTGTGKETQYF; CDR3 DNA: TGTGCCAGCAGTACAGGGACAGGGAAGGAGACCCAGTACTTC
clone size: few; V gene: TRBV20-1; D gene: -; J gene: TRBJ1-1; CDR3 protein: CSANSWNTEAFF; CDR3 DNA: TGCAGTGCTAATTCGTGGAACACTGAAGCTTTCTTT
clone size: many; V gene: TRBV20-1; D gene: TRBD2; J gene: TRBJ2-7; CDR3 protein: CSARSGLPSYEQYF; CDR3 DNA: TGCAGTGCTAGATCGGGACTACCATCCTACGAGCAGTACTTC
clone size: many; V gene: TRBV7-8; D gene: -; J gene: TRBJ2-1; CDR3 protein: CASSSEPGGNEQFF; CDR3 DNA: TGTGCCAGCAGTTCAGAACCGGGCGGCAATGAGCAGTTCTTC
clone size: many; V gene: TRBV5-1; D gene: TRBD1; J gene: TRBJ1-2; CDR3 protein: CASYAGTGTNYGYTF; CDR3 DNA: TGCGCCAGTTACGCCGGGACAGGGACTAACTATGGCTACACCTTC
clone size: many; V gene: TRBV28; D gene: TRBD1; J gene: TRBJ2-5; CDR3 protein: CASTPGGYGKTQYF; CDR3 DNA: TGTGCCAGCACCCCAGGGGGCTATGGAAAGACCCAGTACTTC
clone size: -; V gene: TRBV5-1; D gene: TRBD2; J gene: TRBJ2-2; CDR3 protein: CASSPLASGNTGELFF; CDR3 DNA: TGCGCCAGCAGCCCCCTTGCTAGCGGGAACACCGGGGAGCTGTTTTTT
clone size: many; V gene: TRBV2; D gene: -; J gene: TRBJ2-4; CDR3 protein: CASSDWAVKNIQYF; CDR3 DNA: TGTGCCAGCAGTGATTGGGCAGTCAAAAACATTCAGTACTTC
clone size: many; V gene: TRBV18; D gene: -; J gene: TRBJ1-1; CDR3 protein: CASSTTEGATEAFF; CDR3 DNA: TGTGCCAGCTCGACAACAGAAGGGGCCACTGAAGCTTTCTTT
clone size: -; V gene: TRBV6-2/TRBV6-3; D gene: TRBD1; J gene: TRBJ2-2; CDR3 protein: CASNRQGALGGELFF; CDR3 DNA: TGTGCCAGCAATAGACAGGGGGCGTTAGGGGGGGAGCTGTTTTTT
clone size: once; V gene: TRBV29-1; D gene: TRBD1; J gene: TRBJ1-2; CDR3 protein: CSVEALGTGAWANYGYTF; CDR3 DNA: TGCAGCGTTGAAGCCCTCGGGACAGGGGCTTGGGCTAACTATGGCTACACCTTC
clone size: many; V gene: TRBV19; D gene: TRBD2; J gene: TRBJ2-5; CDR3 protein: CASSPGAGARETQYF; CDR3 DNA: TGTGCCAGTAGTCCTGGAGCGGGAGCTCGAGAGACCCAGTACTTC
clone size: many; V gene: TRBV2; D gene: TRBD1; J gene: TRBJ2-7; CDR3 protein: CASSARDRVVYEQYF; CDR3 DNA: TGTGCCAGCAGCGCCCGGGACAGGGTTGTCTACGAGCAGTACTTC
clone size: -; V gene: TRBV30; D gene: -; J gene: TRBJ2-1; CDR3 protein: CAWSVSGGRCSQFF; CDR3 DNA: TGTGCCTGGAGTGTATCGGGGGGCCGCTGTTCCCAGTTCTTC
clone size: few; V gene: TRBV9; D gene: -; J gene: TRBJ2-3; CDR3 protein: CASSVVWYPTDTQYF; CDR3 DNA: TGTGCCAGCAGCGTAGTATGGTATCCCACAGATACGCAGTATTTT
clone size: -; V gene: TRBV18; D gene: TRBD2; J gene: TRBJ2-2; CDR3 protein: CASSPRASGSDTGELFF; CDR3 DNA: TGTGCCAGCTCACCAAGGGCTAGCGGGAGCGACACCGGGGAGCTGTTTTTT
clone size: few; V gene: TRBV29-1; D gene: TRBD2; J gene: TRBJ2-1; CDR3 protein: CSVEDAGLRFKNEQFF; CDR3 DNA: TGCAGCGTTGAAGATGCGGGACTAAGGTTTAAAAATGAGCAGTTCTTC
clone size: -; V gene: TRBV9; D gene: -; J gene: TRBJ2-2; CDR3 protein: CASSVFTGELFF; CDR3 DNA: TGTGCCAGCAGCGTCTTCACCGGGGAGCTGTTTTTT
clone size: many; V gene: TRBV20-1; D gene: -; J gene: TRBJ1-1; CDR3 protein: CSAPTNTEAFF; CDR3 DNA: TGCAGTGCCCCCACCAACACTGAAGCTTTCTTT
clone size: -; V gene: TRBV10-3; D gene: -; J gene: TRBJ2-3; CDR3 protein: CAISDQVTDTQYF; CDR3 DNA: TGTGCCATCAGTGATCAGGTCACAGATACGCAGTATTTT
clone size: many; V gene: TRBV2; D gene: -; J gene: TRBJ1-5; CDR3 protein: CASSALRTPSNQPQHF; CDR3 DNA: TGTGCCAGCAGTGCTTTAAGGACACCTAGCAATCAGCCCCAGCATTTT
clone size: many; V gene: TRBV7-2; D gene: TRBD1; J gene: TRBJ2-7; CDR3 protein: CASSLSVTGQPGDEQYF; CDR3 DNA: TGTGCCAGCAGCTTGAGTGTGACGGGACAGCCAGGGGACGAGCAGTACTTC
clone size: few; V gene: TRBV6-1; D gene: -; J gene: TRBJ2-7; CDR3 protein: CASKGGLSSYEQYF; CDR3 DNA: TGTGCCAGCAAGGGGGGGCTTAGCTCCTACGAGCAGTACTTC
clone size: many; V gene: TRBV6-1; D gene: TRBD2; J gene: TRBJ2-7; CDR3 protein: CASINRKIAGSVYEQYF; CDR3 DNA: TGTGCCAGCATCAACAGGAAGATAGCGGGATCAGTTTACGAGCAGTACTTC
clone size: -; V gene: TRBV6-2/TRBV6-3; D gene: -; J gene: TRBJ1-5; CDR3 protein: CATQDYSNQPQHF; CDR3 DNA: TGTGCCACCCAGGACTATAGCAATCAGCCCCAGCATTTT
clone size: few; V gene: TRBV7-8; D gene: -; J gene: TRBJ2-1; CDR3 protein: CASSPLTGVGEQFF; CDR3 DNA: TGTGCCAGCAGCCCCCTTACCGGGGTGGGTGAGCAGTTCTTC
clone size: -; V gene: TRBV3-1; D gene: -; J gene: TRBJ1-1; CDR3 protein: CASSRSGAPMNTEAFF; CDR3 DNA: TGTGCCAGCAGCCGGTCGGGCGCGCCTATGAACACTGAAGCTTTCTTT
clone size: few; V gene: TRBV3-1; D gene: -; J gene: TRBJ2-1; CDR3 protein: CASRGFQLDAQFF; CDR3 DNA: TGTGCCAGCAGGGGGTTCCAACTAGACGCGCAGTTCTTC
clone size: -; V gene: TRBV6-1; D gene: -; J gene: TRBJ1-1; CDR3 protein: CASRPQGEEAFF; CDR3 DNA: TGTGCCAGCAGACCACAAGGAGAAGAAGCTTTCTTT
clone size: many; V gene: TRBV28; D gene: TRBD2; J gene: TRBJ2-1; CDR3 protein: CASSYISSGREQFF; CDR3 DNA: TGTGCCAGCAGCTATATCTCTAGCGGTAGGGAGCAGTTCTTC
clone size: -; V gene: TRBV29-1; D gene: -; J gene: TRBJ2-1; CDR3 protein: CSAAGSWAYRQFF; CDR3 DNA: TGCAGCGCAGCCGGGTCCTGGGCCTATAGGCAGTTCTTC